Each of the 5 T cell receptor beta chains below was sequenced from the same sample in a study of PD-1 blockade in classical Hodgkin lymphoma. Assay: immunoSEQ multiplex PCR; the TCRdb copy retains only in-frame clones and omits some. The table lists tens of thousands of clones, 93% of them singletons, with approximately 8.1% in the top ten. There was relapse after autologous stem cell transplantation in every patient, and there was variation in brentuximab vedotin exposure. The sequencing used peripheral blood mononuclear cells (PBMCs), collected at baseline. All receptors derive from a human donor with classical Hodgkin lymphoma.

The genes are TRBV11-3 and TRBJ2-3; no definite D call. Looked up from germline, CDR1 is SGHNT and CDR2 is YENEEA. CDR3 length: 15 residues. Trimming stripped 6 bases from V and 6 bases from J, with 19 bases between. CDR3 coding DNA: TGTGCCAGCAGTATAGGGCCGTTAGCAAGGGATACGCAGTATTTT. As protein: CASSIGPLARDTQYF.

The chain uses TRBV6-5 and TRBJ2-5, with TRBD1 matching 7 bases. J lost 3 bases, V lost 6 bases, and 4 bases had no gene match. Germline V gene data show CDR1 as MNHEY and CDR2 as SVGAGI. CDR3 length equals 13 residues. The CDR3 spells CASSETGEETQYF. CDR3 nucleotide sequence: TGTGCCAGCAGCGAAACAGGGGAAGAGACCCAGTACTTC.

This clone has a handful of counts. The rearrangement joins TRBV5-6 to TRBJ1-4; no clear D. In germline, CDR1 is SGHDT, CDR2 YYEEEE. The CDR3 totals 11 residues. Between the trimmed V and J ends, which lost 0 bases and 8 bases, there was a span of 2 bases. The CDR3 nucleotides read TGTGCCAGCAGCTTGGACGAAAAACTGTTTTTT. Amino acid sequence: CASSLDEKLFF.

This clone was seen once. The chain uses TRBV7-9 and TRBJ2-7; weak D call: TRBD2 (6 bases). The V gene lost 1 base and the J gene lost 4 bases, with 20 bases spanning the gap. CDR3 length equals 17 residues. Germline V gene lookup returns CDR1 SEHNR and CDR2 FQNEAQ (reference sequence). The CDR3 spells CASSLVSRGTGAYEQYF. The DNA of the CDR3 is TGTGCCAGCAGCTTAGTATCGCGCGGGACCGGAGCTTACGAGCAGTACTTC.

The genes are TRBV7-8 and TRBJ2-4; D is perhaps TRBD2 (6 bases). Germline V CDR1 and CDR2: SGHVS, FQNEAQ. V lost 1 base to trimming and J lost 0 bases, with 10 bases between them. CDR3 length: 16 residues. CDR3 coding DNA: TGTGCCAGCAGCTTAGAGCCGGGACTAGCCAAAAACATTCAGTACTTC. It encodes CASSLEPGLAKNIQYF.